Shown below are 3 T cell receptor beta chains from a single sample sequenced in a study of shared clonotypes between healthy human individuals. Produced via immunoSEQ multiplex PCR; TCRdb's table is partial and in-frame only. The sample lists about 560,000 clones, around 80% occurring once. Sequenced sample: PBMCs. Receptors originate from a middle-aged woman in good health. Some clones in this sample may be carry-over from other donors' samples.

This clone was seen just once. Additional DNA sequences in this sample encode the identical CDR3. This chain uses TRBV29-1 with TRBJ1-1, with D possibly TRBD1 on 5 matching bases. Trimming removed 7 bases from V and 4 bases from J, with 16 bases in between. Germline V gene sequence: CDR1 SQVTM, CDR2 ANQGSEA. The CDR3 sequence is 13 residues long. The DNA of the CDR3 is TGCAGCGGCTCCGTACGGGGCGGCACTGAAGCTTTCTTT. This gives the protein CSGSVRGGTEAFF.

This clone came up once. V usage is TRBV28 and J usage is TRBJ2-3, with 8 bases fitting TRBD2. The CDR3 totals 16 residues. Germline CDR1 is MDHEN and CDR2 is SYDVKM. Trimming took 6 bases from V and 0 from J; bases not matched to a gene: 8. CDR3 in amino acids: CASSSAASGSTDTQYF. The CDR3 DNA reads as TGTGCCAGCAGCTCAGCCGCTAGCGGGAGCACAGATACGCAGTATTTT. Complete variable domain (other parts from reference TRBV28 and TRBJ2-3): DVKVTQSSRYLVKRTGEKVFLECVQDMDHENMFWYRQDPGLGLRLIYFSYDVKMKEKGDIPEGYSVSREKKERFSLILESASTNQTSMYLCASSSAASGSTDTQYFGPGTRLTVL.

Concerning this clone: A read error is possible here, since a much larger clone lies one base away. Other DNA sequences from this sample encode an identical CDR3 as well. The rearrangement links TRBV4-1 to TRBJ1-3; perhaps TRBD1 as D (5 bases). There are 16 residues in the CDR3. Trimming cost V 1 base and J 4 bases, with 14 bases left between them. Germline V gene lookup returns CDR1 MGHRA and CDR2 YSYEKL. The CDR3 DNA is TGCGCCAGCAGCCAAGGACAGCTAGTCTCCGGAAACACCATATATTTT. Translating it yields CASSQGQLVSGNTIYF.